Below are 9 T cell receptor beta chains sequenced from a single sample in a study of blood T cells in healthy people across ages. Primers used in a second PCR of roughly 6 to 11 cycles were a sample-barcoded 5' primer and a J-beta primer mix. TCRdb re-called the 5' RACE reads through MiXCR, storing one row per CDR3 protein. Altogether 550,000 to 650,000 distinct CDR3 sequences are present, approximately 30% being singletons, with the ten largest covering around 14%. The sample was blood. These receptors all stem from a woman older than 75 in good health.

This clonotype was counted at least ten times. This chain joins TRBV5-1 and TRBJ2-1; no reliable D call. CDR1 and CDR2 from the germline V gene are SGHRS and YFSETQ. The CDR3 covers 16 residues. V lost 0 bases and J 6 bases, leaving 16 bases between the germline ends. The CDR3 here is CASSLVSAVVGNEQFF. CDR3 DNA: TGCGCCAGCAGCTTGGTTAGTGCCGTGGTGGGCAATGAGCAGTTCTTC.

This clonotype appeared a single time. At one of its ends the junction is not consistent with the germline gene, which may arise from a read error. The rearrangement uses TRBV5-6 and TRBJ2-5; D is ambiguous. The CDR3 extends over 14 amino acids. Looked up from germline, CDR1 is SGHDT and CDR2 is YYEEEE. The CDR3 protein is CASSFNQESETQYF. Written as DNA, the CDR3 is TGCGCCAGCAGCTTTAATCAGGAAAGTGAAACCCAGTACTTC.

V and J are TRBV9 and TRBJ1-2; TRBD1 matches 8 bases. The J segment lost 6 bases and the V segment lost 2 bases, leaving 3 bases of the junction unmatched. The CDR3 sequence is 13 residues long. Germline V gene data show CDR1 as SGDLS and CDR2 as YYNGEE. CDR3 amino acids: CASSVQGANGYTF. CDR3 sequence (DNA): TGTGCCAGCAGCGTCCAGGGGGCGAATGGCTACACCTTC.

At least ten counts were recorded for this clonotype. The chain links TRBV15 to TRBJ1-2; no definite D call. The V gene's germline CDR1 is LNHNV and CDR2 YYDKDF (reference sequence). V lost 0 bases and J 3 bases, leaving 11 bases between the germline ends. The CDR3 runs 15 residues. This chain's CDR3 is CATSRENSLHYGYTF. The CDR3 DNA follows: TGTGCCACCAGCAGAGAGAACAGCCTTCACTATGGCTACACCTTC.

The chain's CDR3 is CASSLPEERQPQHF. CDR3 nucleotide sequence: TGTGCCAGCAGCTTACCAGAGGAACGTCAGCCCCAGCATTTT. V gene TRBV7-9 combines with J gene TRBJ1-5; D ambiguous. Germline V gene data show CDR1 as SEHNR and CDR2 as FQNEAQ (reference sequence). The CDR3 extends over 14 amino acids. V lost 2 bases and J lost 6, with 11 bases in between.

This clonotype was seen more than once but under ten times. V gene TRBV6-2 or TRBV6-3 combines with J gene TRBJ1-2, with 8 bases matching TRBD1. Germline V lookup: CDR1 MNHEY, CDR2 SVGEGT. V shed 2 bases, J shed 5 bases, and the junction held 7 bases outside the gene matches. The CDR3 extends over 15 amino acids. CDR3 sequence (DNA): TGTGCCAGCAGTTACACAGGGGGGTCTGGGTATGGCTACACCTTC. It is translated as CASSYTGGSGYGYTF.

This clonotype came up a few times. The chain couples TRBV28 to TRBJ2-2; 7 bases line up with TRBD1. CDR1 MDHEN and CDR2 SYDVKM come from the germline V gene. The trim removed 7 bases at V and 5 bases at J, leaving 7 bases unmatched. The CDR3 spans 14 residues. CDR3 residues: CASNTGARTGELFF. CDR3 DNA: TGTGCCAGCAACACAGGGGCGAGGACCGGGGAGCTGTTTTTT.

Ten or more counts support this clonotype. Given a much more abundant clone one base away, this may be a read error. The rearrangement uses TRBV5-1 and TRBJ2-1; 8 nucleotides agree with TRBD2. The J call may be wrong; the DNA end is better matched by TRBJ2-7. The CDR3 consists of 16 residues. Germline values: CDR1 SGHRS, CDR2 YFSETQ. The CDR3 DNA sequence: TGCGCCAGCAGCTTGGCCGGGGGGGTGGCCTACAATGAGCAGTACTTC. It specifies CASSLAGGVAYNEQYF.

The V gene is TRBV25-1, the J gene TRBJ1-2; perhaps TRBD1 as D (6 bases). Germline V gives CDR1 MGHDK, CDR2 SYGVNS. The CDR3 consists of 12 residues. V dropped 6 bases and J dropped 13 bases, with 18 bases sitting between them. CDR3 nucleotide sequence: TGTGCCAGCAGCTCAAAGGGGGACACAGCCACCTTC. Protein: CASSSKGDTATF.